These T cell receptor beta chains were read from a single sample in a study of T cells in Graves' hyperthyroidism and ophthalmopathy. MiXCR was run by TCRdb on the multiplex PCR reads, yielding one entry per CDR3 protein. The data contain about 560,000 distinct CDR3 sequences, roughly 17% of them singletons. Sequenced: blood. These receptors originate from a woman aged 18-29 years with Graves' hyperthyroidism. Both conserved end residues are part of each CDR3. A D gene is named only where the DNA matches it firmly. Clone size is given for some rows only: seen once, a few or many times, or a class if the clone is expanded.

clone_size	j_call	cdr3_length	v_call	d_call	cdr3_aa	cdr3_nt
NA	TRBJ2-2	15	TRBV20-1	TRBD2	CSARTRGRMTGELFF	TGCAGTGCTAGAACTCGCGGGAGGATGACCGGGGAGCTGTTTTTT
many	TRBJ2-1	15	TRBV28	TRBD2	CASSFAGLAYNEQFF	TGTGCCAGCAGTTTCGCGGGACTAGCCTACAATGAGCAGTTCTTC
many	TRBJ1-2	13	TRBV4-1	NA	CASSQDWGYGYTF	TGCGCCAGCAGCCAAGACTGGGGCTATGGCTACACCTTC
NA	TRBJ2-1	15	TRBV5-1	NA	CASSAITPVYNEQFF	TGCGCCAGCAGCGCAATCACCCCGGTCTACAATGAGCAGTTCTTC
few	TRBJ2-2	12	TRBV10-2	TRBD2	CASGTSTGELFF	TGCGCCAGCGGGACTAGCACCGGGGAGCTGTTTTTT
few	TRBJ1-4	15	TRBV2	NA	CASRRHGATNEKLFF	TGTGCCAGCAGGCGACACGGCGCAACTAATGAAAAACTGTTTTTT
NA	TRBJ2-7	18	TRBV5-1	NA	CASSSPGLGWGSAYEQYF	TGCGCCAGCAGCTCTCCGGGCCTAGGATGGGGTTCCGCCTACGAGCAGTACTTC
NA	TRBJ2-1	17	TRBV5-5	NA	CASSLAYWRDSYNEQFF	TGTGCCAGCAGCTTGGCTTATTGGCGGGACTCCTACAATGAGCAGTTCTTC
NA	TRBJ1-5	14	TRBV20-1	TRBD1	CSARPDRGHQPQHF	TGCAGTGCTAGACCGGACAGGGGGCATCAGCCCCAGCATTTT
many	TRBJ1-1	14	TRBV2	NA	CASSGLDRNTEAFF	TGTGCCAGCAGCGGGCTGGACCGGAACACTGAAGCTTTCTTT
few	TRBJ1-4	15	TRBV6-2/TRBV6-3	TRBD1	CASRPRGGWGEKLFF	TGTGCCAGCAGACCGCGAGGGGGCTGGGGTGAAAAACTGTTTTTT